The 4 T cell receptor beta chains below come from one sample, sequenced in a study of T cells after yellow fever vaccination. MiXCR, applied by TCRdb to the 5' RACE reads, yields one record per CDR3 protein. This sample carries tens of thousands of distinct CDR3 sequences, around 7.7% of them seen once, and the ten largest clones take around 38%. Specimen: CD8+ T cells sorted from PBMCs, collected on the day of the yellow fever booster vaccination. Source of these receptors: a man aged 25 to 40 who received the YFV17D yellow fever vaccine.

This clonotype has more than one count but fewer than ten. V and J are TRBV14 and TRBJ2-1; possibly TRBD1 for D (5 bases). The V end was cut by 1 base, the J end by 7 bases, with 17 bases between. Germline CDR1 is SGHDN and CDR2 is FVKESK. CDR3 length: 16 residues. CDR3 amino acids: CASSQVPGSIWNEQFF. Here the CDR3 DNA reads TGTGCCAGCAGCCAAGTCCCAGGGTCCATCTGGAATGAGCAGTTCTTC. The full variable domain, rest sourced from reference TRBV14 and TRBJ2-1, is EAGVTQFPSHSVIEKGQTVTLRCDPISGHDNLYWYRRVMGKEIKFLLHFVKESKQDESGMPNNRFLAERTGGTYSTLKVQPAELEDSGVYFCASSQVPGSIWNEQFFGPGTRLTVL.

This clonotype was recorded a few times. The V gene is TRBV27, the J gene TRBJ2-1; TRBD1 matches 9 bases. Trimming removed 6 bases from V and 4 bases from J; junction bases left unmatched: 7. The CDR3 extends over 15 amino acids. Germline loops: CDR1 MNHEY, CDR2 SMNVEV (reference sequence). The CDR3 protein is CASSSPGQGYNEQFF. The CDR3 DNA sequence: TGTGCCAGCAGCTCCCCCGGACAGGGGTACAATGAGCAGTTCTTC.

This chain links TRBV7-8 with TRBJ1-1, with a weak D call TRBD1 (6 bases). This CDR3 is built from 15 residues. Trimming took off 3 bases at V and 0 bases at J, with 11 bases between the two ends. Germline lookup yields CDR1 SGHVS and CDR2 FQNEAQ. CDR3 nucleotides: TGTGCCAGCAGCTTCTGGGGGGCTATGAACACTGAAGCTTTCTTT. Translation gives CASSFWGAMNTEAFF.

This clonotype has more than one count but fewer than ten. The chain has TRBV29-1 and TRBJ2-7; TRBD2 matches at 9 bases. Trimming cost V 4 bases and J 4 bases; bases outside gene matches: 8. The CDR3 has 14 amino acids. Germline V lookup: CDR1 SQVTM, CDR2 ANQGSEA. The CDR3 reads CSVVSTSGRYEQYF. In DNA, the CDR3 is TGCAGCGTTGTTTCGACTAGCGGAAGATACGAGCAGTACTTC.